There are many counts of the clone carrying this T cell receptor (beta chain). Pregnant or lactating patients and those with other autoimmune diseases or uncontrolled infections were excluded. The sample comes from a study of Graves' ophthalmopathy and Graves' hyperthyroidism. Overall study context: Sampling took place at initial diagnosis, with peripheral blood obtained before any treatment.

The authors amplified TCR beta CDR3 regions from RNA transcripts. RT-PCR with HTBI primers came first, then second-round multiplex PCR. TCRdb itself ran the multiplex PCR reads through MiXCR, one entry per CDR3 protein. The sample records 300,000 to 450,000 distinct CDR3 sequences, about a sixth being singletons. Trimming shortened V by 7 bases and J by 7 bases, and 14 bases separated the two germline ends. The CDR3 is made up of 11 amino acids. CDR1 SQVTM and CDR2 ANQGSEA come from the germline V gene. The chain carries TRBV29-1 and TRBJ2-7; weak D call: TRBD2 (5 bases). What was sequenced was peripheral blood. The clonotype comes from an adult woman with stable Graves' hyperthyroidism. CDR3 sequence (DNA): TGCAGCGCAAGGACTGATGGGGAGCAGTACTTC. Residues: CSARTDGEQYF.